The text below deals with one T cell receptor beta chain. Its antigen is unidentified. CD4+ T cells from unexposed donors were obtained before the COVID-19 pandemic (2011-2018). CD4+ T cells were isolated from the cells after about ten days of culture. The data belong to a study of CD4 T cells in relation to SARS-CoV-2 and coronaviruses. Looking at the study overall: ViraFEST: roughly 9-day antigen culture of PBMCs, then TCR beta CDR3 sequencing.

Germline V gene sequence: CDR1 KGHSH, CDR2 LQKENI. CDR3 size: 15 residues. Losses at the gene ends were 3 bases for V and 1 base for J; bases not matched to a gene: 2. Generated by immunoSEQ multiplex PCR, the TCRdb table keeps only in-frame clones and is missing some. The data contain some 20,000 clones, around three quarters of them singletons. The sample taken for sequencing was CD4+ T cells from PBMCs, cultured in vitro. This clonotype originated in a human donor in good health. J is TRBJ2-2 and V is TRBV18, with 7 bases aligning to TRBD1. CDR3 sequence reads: CASSPGQMNTGELFF. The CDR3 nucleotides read TGTGCCAGCTCACCGGGACAGATGAACACCGGGGAGCTGTTTTTT.